The entry below describes one T cell receptor (beta chain). Its specific antigen is unknown. Base qualities are missing; no much larger clone stands one base away. Collaborating institutions collected whole blood in K2EDTA tubes following their own protocols. For TCRbeta analysis, collaborator samples were shipped as frozen whole blood, as isolated PBMCs, or as DNA extracted from either sample type. The immunoSEQ Assay, a bias-controlled multiplex PCR, was used to amplify TCRbeta CDR3 regions from genomic DNA. The study's processing was this. Nucleated cell counts per sample were estimated from amplification of reference gene primers within the assay. To quantify the absolute abundance of each unique TCRbeta CDR3 rearrangement, sequence reads were collapsed and filtered. For each sample, productive Simpson clonality was calculated by taking the square root of Simpson's diversity index across productive rearrangements. TCRdb mirrors the immuneACCESS table, restricted to in-frame sequences. Some clones are absent from its copies; in checked studies, under half trace to an unresolved V gene, and the reason for the others is unknown. That table furnishes V, J and clone size, whereas the DNA furnished D and trimming. A total of about 110,000 clones appear in this sample, around 83% of them only once. 7% to 9.5% of the sample is taken by the ten largest.

This entry belongs to a study of blood T cell repertoires in COVID-19 (TCRdb year 2020). The study in broad terms: Samples covering the acute and convalescent phases of COVID-19 were provided by collaborators in the United States, Italy and Spain. The repertoires were released in a freely available public database intended as a resource for research on the immune response to SARS-CoV-2. HLA class I and class II types, where available, came from metadata supplied by the sample provider rather than from assay-based typing. The sample metadata nearly always contained a de-identified subject ID, COVID-19 status, age in years and sex. The prospective study material was composed of cDNA or gDNA derived from T cells, B-cell-depleted T cells, or PBMCs. The samples were drawn from two sources: the first 160 participants of the ongoing ImmuneRACE study, and 1,200 or so subjects contributed by 6 global collaborators. Deeply sampled blood TCRbeta repertoires from subjects exposed to, actively infected with, or recovered from COVID-19 were included in the dataset.

The paper as a whole reports these results and caveats: The quantity of clinical and demographic metadata differed by source and by participant and was supplied without curation.

CDR1 and CDR2 are read off the germline V gene as KGHSH and LQKENI. From the cysteine up to the phenylalanine, the CDR3 has a length of 16 residues. This entry keeps only the CDR3 DNA: 48 bases, framed from base 1. Germline trimming amounts to 5 bases on V and 2 bases on J, with 5 as the count of junction bases outside the gene matches. Sequenced: peripheral blood. The receptor's source is a man in his 70s with acute or convalescent COVID-19. Here the chain combines TRBV18 and TRBJ2-2, and TRBD2 matches 10 of the central bases. The DNA sequence is TGTGCCAGCTCAGAGGGACTAGCGATAAACACCGGGGAGCTGTTTTTT. Translated, this gives CASSEGLAINTGELFF.